The source of this TCR beta chain is a study of T cell repertoires in cytomegalovirus infection. At the level of the study: Public TCR beta signatures indicated both CMV infection and matching HLA type. Study-wide results and limits: Public TCR beta family frequency separated CMV-and-HLA carriers, including in an independent cohort. HLA-C-restricted CMV-specific TCR beta clonotypes were dominant in the ex vivo response.

TCRdb itself ran the reads through MiXCR, one entry per CDR3 protein. Of 700,000 to 900,000 distinct CDR3 sequences in the sample, roughly 28% were seen once. Germline V gives CDR1 MNHEY, CDR2 SVGEGT. The CDR3 length is 20 residues. V lost 6 bases and J lost 1, with 27 bases in between. Turning to this clonotype: Its antigen is currently unknown.

J is TRBJ2-2 and V is TRBV6-2 or TRBV6-3; D gene uncertain. Sequenced here: cultured CD8+ T cells from PBMCs, sampled from culture after CMV antigen stimulation. The origin of this receptor is a human donor in good health (CMV status not recorded). Some clones in this sample may be carry-over from other donors' samples. Here the CDR3 reads CASRPLDHLGGRMNTGELFF. The CDR3 DNA follows: TGTGCCAGCAGGCCCTTAGATCATCTGGGTGGGCGGATGAACACCGGGGAGCTGTTTTTT.